Below are 11 T cell receptor beta chains sequenced from a single sample in a study of response to subunit inactivated influenza vaccine. MiXCR, applied by TCRdb to the RT-PCR reads, yields one record per CDR3 protein. Of some 570,000 distinct CDR3 sequences listed, about 11% were seen once; the top ten hold approximately 10%. A further study also used this sample, focusing on T cells expressing NK-cell markers. As that study records: Production of TCR beta cDNA relied on 5'RACE template switching with UMIs.

The sequencing used PBMCs from blood, collected on the day of vaccination. Every receptor here comes from a middle-aged man who received an inactivated influenza vaccine.

This clonotype was seen repeatedly, ten times or more. The chain employs TRBV4-3 and TRBJ2-3; unclear D gene. The CDR3 runs to 13 residues. V shed 2 bases and J shed 2 bases, with 5 bases lying between them. Germline V gene lookup returns CDR1 LGHNA and CDR2 YSLEER. The CDR3 reads CASSQSDTDTQYF. In DNA, the CDR3 is TGCGCCAGCAGCCAATCTGACACAGATACGCAGTATTTT.

The V call is TRBV19, the J call TRBJ2-7; D unclear. V lost 6 bases to trimming and J lost 7 bases, with 25 bases between them. Looked up from germline, CDR1 is LNHDA and CDR2 is SQIVND (reference sequence). This CDR3 has 16 residues. The CDR3 region has the DNA TGTGCCAGTAGCTCTGTAGGGCGGAAGGGTTATCTGGAGCAGTACTTC. Protein: CASSSVGRKGYLEQYF.

The rearrangement links TRBV7-9 to TRBJ1-1, with D hard to call. The ends were cut back, 8 bases at V and 4 bases at J, with 11 bases in the middle. The CDR3 is 12 residues long. Germline CDR1 and CDR2: SEHNR and FQNEAQ (reference sequence). CDR3 coding DNA: TGTGCCAGCCTCAGGCAGGTCACTGAAGCTTTCTTT. It codes for CASLRQVTEAFF.

This chain joins TRBV6-2 or TRBV6-3 and TRBJ2-7, with a possible D match to TRBD1 (7 bases). V gave up 2 bases and J gave up 4 bases, with 21 bases separating them. CDR1 MNHEY and CDR2 SVGEGT come from the germline V gene. CDR3 size: 17 residues. This CDR3 reads CASSYHFQGEDWYEQYF. Here the CDR3 DNA reads TGTGCCAGCAGTTACCACTTCCAGGGGGAGGATTGGTACGAGCAGTACTTC.

The chain carries TRBV7-6 and TRBJ2-5, with D uncertain. From germline, CDR1 is SGHVS and CDR2 FNYEAQ. V dropped 0 bases and J dropped 6 bases, with 5 bases sitting between them. CDR3 length: 12 residues. The CDR3 sequence is CASSLARKTQYF. CDR3 nucleotide sequence: TGTGCCAGCAGCTTAGCCCGCAAGACCCAGTACTTC.

This clonotype occurred many times. The chain uses TRBV20-1 and TRBJ1-2, with no clear D. Germline V CDR1 and CDR2: DFQATT, SNEGSKA (reference sequence). V was trimmed by 6 bases and J by 7 bases, leaving 12 bases between them. The CDR3 runs to 11 residues. The CDR3 nucleotides read TGCAGTGCCCCCGTTTGGGGTGGCTACACCTTC. As protein: CSAPVWGGYTF.

This clonotype was seen many times. The V and J genes are TRBV6-1 and TRBJ1-1; D call uncertain. The germline gives CDR1 MNHNS, CDR2 SASEGT. Trimming took 6 bases from V and 11 from J, leaving 22 bases between them. The CDR3 consists of 14 residues. DNA for the CDR3: TGTGCCAGCAGACAAAGGGAGTCCTACTATAGGGCTTTCTTT. Its protein product is CASRQRESYYRAFF.

This clonotype showed up just a few times. This chain uses TRBV27 with TRBJ2-4; weak D call: TRBD2 (6 bases). The CDR3 covers 14 residues. Germline V CDR1 and CDR2: MNHEY, SMNVEV (reference sequence). V was clipped by 5 bases and J by 2 bases, with 10 bases between them. CDR3 bases: TGTGCCAGCAGTAGCGCGGGAACCAAAAACATTCAGTACTTC. It is translated as CASSSAGTKNIQYF.

This clonotype was observed a handful of times. The chain couples TRBV7-2 to TRBJ2-7; 15 bases agree with TRBD2. The J segment lost 7 bases and the V segment lost 4 bases, leaving 5 bases of the junction unmatched. This CDR3 region has 15 residues. CDR1 is SGHTA and CDR2 is FQGNSA in the germline V gene. The CDR3 spells CASSWTSGRVSEQYF. The CDR3 nucleotides are TGTGCCAGCAGCTGGACTAGCGGGAGGGTGAGTGAGCAGTACTTC.

The V and J genes are TRBV11-1 and TRBJ1-3; D remains unclear. V shed 4 bases and J shed 9 bases, with 28 bases lying between them. The CDR3 contains 18 residues. Germline CDR1 SGHAT, CDR2 FQDESV (reference sequence). CDR3 DNA: TGTGCCAGCAGCTCTACCCCCATCGGATCTGAAGCCGCGCGCACCATATATTTT. Translating gives CASSSTPIGSEAARTIYF. The variable domain in full, with the rest retrieved from reference TRBV11-1 and TRBJ1-3, is EAEVAQSPRYKITEKSQAVAFWCDPISGHATLYWYRQILGQGPELLVQFQDESVVDDSQLPKDRFSAERLKGVDSTLKIQPAELGDSAMYLCASSSTPIGSEAARTIYFGEGSWLTVV.

This clonotype has just a few counts. The rearrangement joins TRBV4-3 to TRBJ2-6; D remains unclear. CDR3 size: 15 residues. Germline CDR1 reads LGHNA; CDR2 reads YSLEER. V lost 3 bases and J 1 base, leaving 7 bases between the germline ends. DNA of the CDR3: TGCGCCAGCAGCCAGGGCGAATCTGGGGCCAACGTCCTGACTTTC. Translating gives CASSQGESGANVLTF.